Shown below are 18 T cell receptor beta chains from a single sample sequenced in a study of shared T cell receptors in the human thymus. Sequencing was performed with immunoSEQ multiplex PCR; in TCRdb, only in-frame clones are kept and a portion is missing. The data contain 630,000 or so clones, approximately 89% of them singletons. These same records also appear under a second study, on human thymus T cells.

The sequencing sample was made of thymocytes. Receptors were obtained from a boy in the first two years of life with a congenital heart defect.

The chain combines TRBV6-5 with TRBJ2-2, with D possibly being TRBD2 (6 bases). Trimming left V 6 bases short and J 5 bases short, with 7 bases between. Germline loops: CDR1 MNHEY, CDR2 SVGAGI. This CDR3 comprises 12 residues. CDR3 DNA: TGTGCCAGCAGCGGAGGGACCGGGGAGCTGTTTTTT. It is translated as CASSGGTGELFF.

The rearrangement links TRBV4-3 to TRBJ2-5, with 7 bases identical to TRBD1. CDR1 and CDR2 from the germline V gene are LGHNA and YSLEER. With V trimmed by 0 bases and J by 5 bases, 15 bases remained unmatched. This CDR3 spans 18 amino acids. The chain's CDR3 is CASSQEVILQGVMETQYF. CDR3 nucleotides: TGCGCCAGCAGCCAAGAAGTTATCTTGCAGGGGGTGATGGAGACCCAGTACTTC.

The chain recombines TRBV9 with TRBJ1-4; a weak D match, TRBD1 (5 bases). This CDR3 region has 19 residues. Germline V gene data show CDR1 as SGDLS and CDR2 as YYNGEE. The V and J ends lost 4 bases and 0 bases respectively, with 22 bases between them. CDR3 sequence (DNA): TGTGCCAGCAGCAAGGCGGGGGAAGAAAAACCATCAACTAATGAAAAACTGTTTTTT. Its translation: CASSKAGEEKPSTNEKLFF.

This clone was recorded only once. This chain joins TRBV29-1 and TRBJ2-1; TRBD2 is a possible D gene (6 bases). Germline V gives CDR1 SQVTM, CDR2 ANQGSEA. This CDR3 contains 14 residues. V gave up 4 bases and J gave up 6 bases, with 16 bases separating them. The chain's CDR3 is CSVVGRRGSNEQFF. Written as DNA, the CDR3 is TGCAGCGTTGTTGGTCGTCGGGGGTCCAATGAGCAGTTCTTC.

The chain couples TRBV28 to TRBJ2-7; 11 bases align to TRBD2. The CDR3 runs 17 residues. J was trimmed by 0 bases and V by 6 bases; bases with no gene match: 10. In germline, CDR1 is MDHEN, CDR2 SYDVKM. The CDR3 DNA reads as TGTGCCAGCAGAGCTCTAGCGGGGGGATTGAGCTCCTACGAGCAGTACTTC. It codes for CASRALAGGLSSYEQYF. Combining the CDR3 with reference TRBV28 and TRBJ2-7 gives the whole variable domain DVKVTQSSRYLVKRTGEKVFLECVQDMDHENMFWYRQDPGLGLRLIYFSYDVKMKEKGDIPEGYSVSREKKERFSLILESASTNQTSMYLCASRALAGGLSSYEQYFGPGTRLTVT.

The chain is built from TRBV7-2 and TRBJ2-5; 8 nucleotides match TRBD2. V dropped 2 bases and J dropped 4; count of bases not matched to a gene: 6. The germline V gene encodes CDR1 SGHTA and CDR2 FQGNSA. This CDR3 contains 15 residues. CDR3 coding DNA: TGTGCCAGCAGCTTACCGGGAGGGTCGGGAGAGACCCAGTACTTC. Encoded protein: CASSLPGGSGETQYF.

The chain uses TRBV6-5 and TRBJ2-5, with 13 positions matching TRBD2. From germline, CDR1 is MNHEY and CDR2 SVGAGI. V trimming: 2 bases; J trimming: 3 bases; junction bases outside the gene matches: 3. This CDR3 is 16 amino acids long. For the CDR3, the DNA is TGTGCCAGCAGTTACCGGACTAGCGGGGGTGAAGAGACCCAGTACTTC. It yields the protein CASSYRTSGGEETQYF.

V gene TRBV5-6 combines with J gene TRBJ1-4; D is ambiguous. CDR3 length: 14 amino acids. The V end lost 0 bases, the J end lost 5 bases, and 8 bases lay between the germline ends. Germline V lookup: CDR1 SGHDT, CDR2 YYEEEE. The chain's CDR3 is CASSLARMNEKLFF. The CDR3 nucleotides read TGTGCCAGCAGCTTGGCCAGGATGAATGAAAAACTGTTTTTT.

The CDR3: CASSSHRQWATSEAFF. CDR3 nucleotides: TGTGCCAGCAGCTCACACCGACAGTGGGCGACAAGTGAAGCTTTCTTT. This chain links TRBV5-8 with TRBJ1-1, with a possible D match to TRBD1 (5 bases). This CDR3 comprises 16 residues. Germline V gene sequence: CDR1 SGHTS, CDR2 YDEGEE. V was pared by 3 bases and J by 7 bases, with 22 bases between.

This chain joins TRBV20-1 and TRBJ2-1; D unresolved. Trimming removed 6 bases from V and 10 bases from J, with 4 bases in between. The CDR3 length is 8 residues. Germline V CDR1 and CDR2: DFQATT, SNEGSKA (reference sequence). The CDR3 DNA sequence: TGCAGTGCCCAGGAGCAGTTCTTC. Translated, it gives CSAQEQFF.

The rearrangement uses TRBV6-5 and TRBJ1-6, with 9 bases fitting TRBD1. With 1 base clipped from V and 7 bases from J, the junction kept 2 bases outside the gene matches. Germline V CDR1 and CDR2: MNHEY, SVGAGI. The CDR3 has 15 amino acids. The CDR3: CASSYWTGANSPLHF. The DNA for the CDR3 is TGTGCCAGCAGTTACTGGACAGGGGCAAATTCACCCCTCCACTTT.

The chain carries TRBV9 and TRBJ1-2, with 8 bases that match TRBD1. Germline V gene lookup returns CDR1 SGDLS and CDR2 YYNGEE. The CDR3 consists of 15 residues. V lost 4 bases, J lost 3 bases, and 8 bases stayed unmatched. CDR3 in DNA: TGTGCCAGCAGCCCTTGGACGACAGGGGACTATGGCTACACCTTC. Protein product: CASSPWTTGDYGYTF.

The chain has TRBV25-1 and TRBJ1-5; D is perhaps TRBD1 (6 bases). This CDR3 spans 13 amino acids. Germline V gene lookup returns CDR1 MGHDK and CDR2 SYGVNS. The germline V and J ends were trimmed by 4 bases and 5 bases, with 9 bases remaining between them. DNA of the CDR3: TGTGCCAGCAGTGCAGGGGCTGATCAGCCCCAGCATTTT. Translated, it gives CASSAGADQPQHF. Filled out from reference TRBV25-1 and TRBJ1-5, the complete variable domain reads EADIYQTPRYLVIGTGKKITLECSQTMGHDKMYWYQQDPGMELHLIHYSYGVNSTEKGDLSSESTVSRIRTEHFPLTLESARPSHTSQYLCASSAGADQPQHFGDGTRLSIL.

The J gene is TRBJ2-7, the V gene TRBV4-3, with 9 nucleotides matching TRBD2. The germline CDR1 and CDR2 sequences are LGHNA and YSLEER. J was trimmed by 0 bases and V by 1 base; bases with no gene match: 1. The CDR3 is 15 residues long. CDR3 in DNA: TGCGCCAGCAGCCAAGCGACTAGCGGCTCCTACGAGCAGTACTTC. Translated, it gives CASSQATSGSYEQYF.

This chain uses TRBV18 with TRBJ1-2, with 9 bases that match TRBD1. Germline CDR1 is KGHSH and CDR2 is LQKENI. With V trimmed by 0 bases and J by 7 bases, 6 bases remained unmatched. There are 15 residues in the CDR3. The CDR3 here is CASSPPGQGFAGYTF. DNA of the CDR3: TGTGCCAGCTCACCACCGGGACAGGGTTTCGCTGGCTACACCTTC.

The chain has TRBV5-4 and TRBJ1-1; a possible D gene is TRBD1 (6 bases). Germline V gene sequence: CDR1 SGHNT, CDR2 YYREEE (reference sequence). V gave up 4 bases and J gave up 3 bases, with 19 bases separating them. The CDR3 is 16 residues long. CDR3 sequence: CASSRRLRGGYTEAFF. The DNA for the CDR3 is TGTGCCAGCAGCCGACGACTCAGGGGAGGGTACACTGAAGCTTTCTTT.

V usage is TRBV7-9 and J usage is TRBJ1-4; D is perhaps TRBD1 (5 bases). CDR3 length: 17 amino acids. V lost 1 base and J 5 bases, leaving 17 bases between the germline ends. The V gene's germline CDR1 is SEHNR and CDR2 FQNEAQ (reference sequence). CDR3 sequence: CASSLVDDRGINEKLFF. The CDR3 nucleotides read TGTGCCAGCAGCTTAGTAGACGACCGGGGGATCAATGAAAAACTGTTTTTT.

The CDR3 DNA is TGCGCCAGCAGCCACAATTGGGGGACAGGGGGCTCTGGGGCCAACGTCCTGACTTTC. Protein sequence: CASSHNWGTGGSGANVLTF. The chain has TRBV5-1 and TRBJ2-6, with 11 nucleotides matching TRBD1. V lost 4 bases to trimming and J lost 0 bases; unmatched junction nucleotides: 9. Germline CDR1 is SGHRS and CDR2 is YFSETQ. This CDR3 spans 19 amino acids.